The TCR beta chain under discussion was sequenced for a study of cytomegalovirus exposure and HLA in healthy donors. Study findings and constraints: CMV serostatus was the sole immune exposure data available. Owing to their indistinguishability, certain V segments, notably TRBV6-2 and TRBV6-3, were excluded. Published work reported that the classifier diagnosed cytomegalovirus status with high specificity and sensitivity.

Germline V gives CDR1 MGHRA, CDR2 YSYEKL. CDR3 length: 14 residues. With 3 bases removed from V and 1 base from J, the gap between germline ends came to 6 bases. About this clone itself: What it binds is unknown.

The PCR employed 60 Vbeta primers together with 13 Jbeta primers. The repertoire was sequenced with immunoSEQ multiplex PCR; TCRdb's copy has only in-frame clones and lacks some. The data show some 130,000 clones, roughly 80% seen once. The chain links TRBV4-1 to TRBJ2-2, with D perhaps TRBD1 (5 bases). The sequenced material came from PBMCs. The clonotype comes from a man aged 25 to 45 in good health and CMV-seronegative. DNA of the CDR3: TGCGCCAGCAGCCACGGACAGAACACCGGGGAGCTGTTTTTT. This sequence encodes CASSHGQNTGELFF.